This TCR beta chain was obtained from a study of identical twins. To note about this clonotype: The target antigen is unknown.

The study's findings and limits: Invariant MAIT and iNKT cells could partly confound zero-insertion analyses.

MiXCR, run by TCRdb on the 5' RACE reads, gives a single entry per CDR3 protein. The profile shows approximately 210,000 distinct CDR3 sequences, less than 9.5% of them singletons. The receptor's source is a woman in her late teens or twenties in good health. Source material: memory (CD45RO+) T cells sorted from blood.

The CDR3 region is CAREGLGLAEVAGELFF. As DNA, the CDR3 is TGTGCCAGAGAGGGGCTGGGACTAGCGGAGGTAGCCGGGGAGCTGTTTTTT. The chain combines TRBV25-1 with TRBJ2-2, with 11 nucleotides matching TRBD2. The CDR3 has 17 residues. Germline assignment: CDR1 MGHDK and CDR2 SYGVNS. Losses at the gene ends were 9 bases for V and 6 bases for J; bases not matched to a gene: 15.